This entry concerns a single TCR beta chain. Germline V CDR1 and CDR2: GTSNPN, SVGIG (reference sequence). This CDR3 contains 14 residues. Trimming stripped 0 bases from V and 4 bases from J, with 10 bases between. TCRdb's copy holds only in-frame clones and misses some; the assay was immunoSEQ multiplex PCR. Among about 130,000 clones listed, approximately 88% were seen once. These data come from a study of T cell responses to AZD1222 COVID-19 vaccine. The TCR originated in an adult in good health. The chain couples TRBV30 to TRBJ1-3; D gene unclear. The sample here was peripheral blood, taken on day 0 of AZD1222 vaccination. The CDR3 DNA is TGTGCCTGGAGTGTCGAGCGTTCAGGAAACACCATATATTTT. It specifies CAWSVERSGNTIYF.